This section outlines one T cell receptor beta chain sequence together with its context. Other DNA sequences within the sample encode an identical CDR3. The sample belongs to a study of blood T cell repertoires in COVID-19. About the study: The samples span acute and convalescent COVID-19 from the United States, Italy and Spain. Sources were T cells, B-cell-depleted T cells, or PBMCs; the material itself was cDNA or gDNA.

V lost 4 bases to trimming and J lost 6 bases; unmatched junction nucleotides: 5. Per the germline V gene, CDR1 is KGHDR and CDR2 is SFDVKD. This CDR3 has 15 residues. Data came from immunoSEQ multiplex PCR; TCRdb stores just in-frame clones and leaves some out. The top ten hold just under 6.5% of the sample, which has some 300,000 clones, around 89% seen once. This chain uses TRBV24-1 with TRBJ2-1; TRBD1 matches 10 bases. The TCR sequence derives from a woman aged 50 to 60 with COVID-19, enrolled during active disease. Sample: peripheral blood. CDR3 residues: CATSDPGQGSNEQFF. The DNA for the CDR3 is TGTGCCACCAGTGACCCGGGACAGGGGAGCAATGAGCAGTTCTTC.